This note documents a single TCR beta chain sequence. There are a few counts of this clone. No cognate antigen has been identified for it. No qualities accompany the bases; no much larger clone lies one base away. The Qiagen DNeasy kit was used to extract genomic DNA from unsorted PBMCs and from the negatively selected CD4+ and CD8+ fractions. Amplification of TCR beta CDR3 regions was done by immunoSEQ multiplex PCR with primers that anneal to V and J segments. A synthetic immune receptor repertoire was used to minimize amplification bias, and remaining bias was computationally removed after sequencing. Under the source paper's analysis protocol: Custom Python scripts were used to quantify repertoire diversity as the Shannon entropy index. Unsorted, CD4+ and CD8+ repertoires were analyzed separately, except for combined analyses in which CD4+ and CD8+ sequences were merged in silico. A clone counted as expanded when the clone's frequency after treatment rose at least 2-fold relative to C1D1, and clones undetected at baseline were given a pseudocount of 0.5. Singleton clones were defined as clones with 0 or 1 copy at C1D1, and non-singleton clones were defined as clones with 2 or more copies. Clones expanded in unsorted samples were annotated as CD4+, CD8+ or unknown by matching protein sequences in sorted samples from the same patient. Diversity changes from C1D1 to C4D1 were tested in paired samples using Wilcoxon tests. Sourced from immuneACCESS, this table was stored by TCRdb with only in-frame sequences that have V and J called. A share of the clones is absent; for the studies checked, an unresolved V gene accounts for under half, and the remainder has no known explanation. V, J and clone size reflect that table, while D and trimming were determined from the DNA. This sample lists about 72,000 clones; just over 90% were detected once. The top ten constitute approximately 8.1% of the sample.

This specimen's time point label, interpreted: cycle 1 day 1 (C1D1), immediately before nivolumab initiation. Every trial patient had relapsed following autologous stem cell transplantation, and prior brentuximab vedotin exposure was what differed among cohorts A, B and C. A total of roughly 60 patients with relapsed/refractory classical Hodgkin lymphoma made up the trial cohort, and each patient's best overall response was complete response, partial response or progressive disease. Trial patients were treated with single-agent nivolumab in the multi-cohort phase II CheckMate 205 trial. Best overall response was determined by an independent review committee according to the 2007 International Working Group response criteria. PBMCs from the trial were collected at three points: immediately before nivolumab initiation (C1D1), and during therapy at cycle 2 day 1 and cycle 4 day 1. Peripheral blood was collected in 8 mL Vacutainer Cell Preparation Tubes, from which PBMCs were isolated by centrifugation and then cryopreserved.

Trimming removed 5 bases from V and 3 bases from J, leaving 17 bases between the germline ends. The germline V gene encodes CDR1 MNHEY and CDR2 SMNVEV (reference sequence). From the cysteine up to the phenylalanine, the CDR3 has a length of 16 residues. The entry retains the CDR3 DNA only, 48 bases that are in frame from base 1. The data were taken from a study of PD-1 blockade in classical Hodgkin lymphoma (dated by TCRdb to about 2020). Describing the broader study: Nivolumab dosing was 3 mg/kg intravenously every 2 weeks, continuing until either disease progression or unacceptable toxicity. The study used TCR beta sequencing and CyTOF to define a peripheral blood immune signature of response to PD-1 blockade in classical Hodgkin lymphoma. What the research found in general, with its limitations: Baseline diversity similar to that of newly diagnosed patients was observed in trial patients achieving complete response, whereas significantly lower diversity was observed in partial responders and progressors. Newly diagnosed patients were reported to have lower baseline TCR diversity than healthy donors, and relapsed/refractory patients were reported to have lower baseline TCR diversity still. Patients starting nivolumab less than 1 year after ASCT had lower diversity and were excluded from later analyses to avoid confounding by immune reconstitution. The study covered only a single clinical trial cohort, and the causes of the repertoire differences, possibly disease activity or prior therapy, were still not defined. By C4D1, a significant rise was seen in CD4+ TCR diversity but not in CD8+ TCR diversity (p=0.0027 vs p=0.16), and the rise was most apparent among complete responders (p=0.02).

Recombination connected TRBV27 to TRBJ2-1; the D call is tentative, TRBD1 or TRBD2, as each matches 7 bases. This material consisted of peripheral blood mononuclear cells (PBMCs), taken at baseline. The sequence came from a human donor with classical Hodgkin lymphoma. The CDR3 region: CASSDRQGGHYNEQFF. In nucleotide form, the sequence is TGTGCCAGCAGTGATCGACAGGGAGGGCACTACAATGAGCAGTTCTTC.